This TCR beta chain was recorded in a study of cytomegalovirus exposure and HLA in healthy donors. Study details: Within an early data release were around 87 million unique TCRs drawn from HLA-typed donors.

With respect to this clone: Its target is unknown.

General observations from the study: More clonal expansion characterized HLA-associated TCR beta chains than equally common others in a later analysis. Within a later analysis, the majority of CMV-associated TCR beta chains appeared HLA-restricted.

The V gene's germline CDR1 is LNHDA and CDR2 SQIVND (reference sequence). V was pared by 6 bases and J by 8 bases, with 16 bases between. The CDR3 totals 13 residues. The PCR had 60 Vbeta and 13 Jbeta primers. Profiled with immunoSEQ multiplex PCR; TCRdb holds only in-frame clones, not every one. The repertoire consists of over 140,000 clones, with 80% occurring once and the leading ten covering about 2.2%. The TCR sequence derives from a middle-aged man in good health and CMV-seronegative. Source material: PBMCs. The rearrangement joins TRBV19 to TRBJ1-2; TRBD1 might be the D (6 bases). CDR3 amino acids: CASSTQGPGGYTF. CDR3 DNA sequence: TGTGCCAGTAGCACACAGGGCCCAGGGGGCTACACCTTC.